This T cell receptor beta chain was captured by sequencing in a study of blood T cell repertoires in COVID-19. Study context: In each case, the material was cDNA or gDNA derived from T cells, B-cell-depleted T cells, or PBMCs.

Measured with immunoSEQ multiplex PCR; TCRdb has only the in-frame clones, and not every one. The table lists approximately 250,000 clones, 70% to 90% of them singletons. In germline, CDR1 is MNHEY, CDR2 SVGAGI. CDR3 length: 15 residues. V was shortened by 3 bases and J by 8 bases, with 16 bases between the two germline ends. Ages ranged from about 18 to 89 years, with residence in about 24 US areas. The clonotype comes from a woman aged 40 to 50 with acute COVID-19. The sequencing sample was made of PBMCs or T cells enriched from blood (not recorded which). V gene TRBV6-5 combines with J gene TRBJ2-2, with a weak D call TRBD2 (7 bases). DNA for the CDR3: TGTGCCAGCAGTTATACCGCAGGGAGGGGGGGGGAGCTGTTTTTT. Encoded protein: CASSYTAGRGGELFF.